The entry below gives a single T cell receptor (beta chain) sequence along with its context. This CDR3 is also generated by other DNA sequences in the sample. As originally analysed: Amplification from reference gene primers served as the basis for estimated nucleated cell counts. Sequencing was performed with immunoSEQ multiplex PCR; in TCRdb, only in-frame clones are kept and a portion is missing. V and J calls and clone size follow that table, whereas D and trimming were derived from the DNA. This sample carries approximately 70,000 clones, around 79% of them seen once, and the ten largest clones take 35% to 45%. The sample comes from a study of blood T cell repertoires in COVID-19. Study in general: There were acute and convalescent COVID-19 samples, and they came from the United States, Italy and Spain. T cells, B-cell-depleted T cells, or PBMCs provided the cDNA or gDNA that served as material.

The length of the CDR3 is 14 residues. Germline V gene sequence: CDR1 MNHNS, CDR2 SASEGT. Trimming removed 0 bases at V and 4 bases at J, with 9 bases between. This clonotype was sampled from a woman in her seventies with acute or convalescent COVID-19. What was sequenced was peripheral blood. The chain carries TRBV6-1 and TRBJ1-2; D possibly corresponds to TRBD1 (6 bases). Written as DNA, the CDR3 is TGTGCCAGCAGTGAAGCAACAGGGAGCTATGGCTACACCTTC. It yields the protein CASSEATGSYGYTF.